This T cell receptor (beta chain) stems from a study of T cell responses to AZD1222 COVID-19 vaccine. Study-wide points: The donor cohort was predominantly white British with a female majority, and clonal diversity may have been underestimated. Just 5 to 7 people given AZD1222 tested seropositive at baseline. Unmutated variant regions are reportedly targeted by nearly half of spike-specific TCRs.

This clone was detected once. The antigen is undetermined. The CDR3 has 15 amino acids. Germline CDR1 reads MNHEY; CDR2 reads SMNVEV (reference sequence). V was trimmed by 2 bases and J by 6 bases, leaving 13 bases between them. Pooling was applied to second doses at about 4 or about 12 weeks. The data were produced by immunoSEQ multiplex PCR, yet TCRdb's version contains in-frame clones alone and is incomplete. The sample shows 150,000 to 250,000 clones, approximately 89% of them seen only once. The sample was peripheral blood, taken 28 days after the second AZD1222 dose. The source of this sequence is an adult who received the AZD1222 COVID-19 vaccine. The chain recombines TRBV27 with TRBJ2-2; a weak D match, TRBD2 (6 bases). CDR3 region: CASSLTGVGAGELFF. For the CDR3, the DNA is TGTGCCAGCAGTTTAACGGGAGTAGGGGCCGGGGAGCTGTTTTTT.